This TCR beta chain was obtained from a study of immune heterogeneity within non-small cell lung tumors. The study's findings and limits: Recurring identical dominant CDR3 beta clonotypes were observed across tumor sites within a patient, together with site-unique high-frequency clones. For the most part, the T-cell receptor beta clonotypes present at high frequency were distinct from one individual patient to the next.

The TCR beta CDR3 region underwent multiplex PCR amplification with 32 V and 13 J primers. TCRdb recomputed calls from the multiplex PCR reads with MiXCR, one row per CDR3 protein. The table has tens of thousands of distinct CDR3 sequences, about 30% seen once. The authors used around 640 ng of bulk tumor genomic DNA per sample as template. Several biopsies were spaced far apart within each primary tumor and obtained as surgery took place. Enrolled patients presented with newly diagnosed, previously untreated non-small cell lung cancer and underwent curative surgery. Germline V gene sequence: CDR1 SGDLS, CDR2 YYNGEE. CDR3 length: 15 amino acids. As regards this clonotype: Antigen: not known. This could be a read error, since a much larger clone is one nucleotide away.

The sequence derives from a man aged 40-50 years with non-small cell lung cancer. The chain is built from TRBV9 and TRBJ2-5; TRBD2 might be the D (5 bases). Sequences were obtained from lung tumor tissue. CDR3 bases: TGTGCCGGCAGCGTATCCCCGGGGTACCAAGAGACCCAGTACTTC. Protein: CAGSVSPGYQETQYF. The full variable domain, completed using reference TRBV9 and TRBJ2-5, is DSGVTQTPKHLITATGQRVTLRCSPRSGDLSVYWYQQSLDQGLQFLIQYYNGEERAKGNILERFSAQQFPDLHSELNLSSLELGDSALYFCAGSVSPGYQETQYFGPGTRLLVL.